This T cell receptor beta chain emerged from a study of shared clonotypes between healthy human individuals (dated by TCRdb to 2019 to 2021). Broadly, across the study: The cohort comprised two women and a few men aged 18 to 49 years. For each donor, CD4 naive and CD4 memory were each given three plates, CD8 naive was given two plates, and CD8 memory was given one plate. To estimate repertoire size and how much clonotypes are shared between individuals, the study performed deep sequencing of blood TCR repertoires from a few healthy adults. Different laboratories and diverse techniques were used to prepare libraries and sequence TCR repertoires, to increase sequencing depth and limit assay-specific biases. Between about 0.85 and 10 billion PBMCs per donor were obtained by leukapheresis. Here is what the overall study found, with its caveats: Naive subsets generally had larger estimated clonotype richness than memory subsets. Sampling was restricted to blood, and TCR repertoires in tissues likely differ from the TCR repertoires found in blood. The small number of donors limited the genetic and exposure-history diversity represented. Sharing across several donors was observed for approximately 4.6% of naive CD4, 3.5% of naive CD8, over 2% of memory CD4, and around 0.4% of memory CD8 clonotypes. Pairwise subsampling indicated that sequencing depth was expected to affect the degree of clonotype sharing among donors. Incomplete sequencing was indicated by rarefaction of sorted-subset datasets, despite the large sequencing depth. Clonotypes shared by all four sorted-subset donors showed higher generation probabilities than non-shared clonotypes.

Using the deep immunoSEQ assay, multiplex PCR amplified TCR CDR3 regions from genomic DNA. Genomic DNA extracted from each cell subset was distributed evenly over all wells of several immunoSEQ 96-well plates, and each plate served as one replicate. For sorted subsets, 150 to 200 ng genomic DNA, equal to tens of thousands of T cell genomes, was loaded into each replicate PCR. Purified libraries were quantified with a Qubit 3.0 fluorometer, sized on a Bioanalyzer 2100, and re-quantified with the KAPA Library Quantification kit. Each immunoSEQ 96-well plate was sequenced on its own single-read 150-cycle Illumina NextSeq 550 flow cell. From the authors' description of their analysis: The immunoSEQ output contained only junctional sequences without quality scores, so filtering could not match that applied to full-length reads. Sequences were annotated with PyIR, a Python wrapper for IgBLAST v1.9, and V/J genes and CDR3 were assigned using IMGT germline references. Reads were removed for weak V/J assignments (E-value above 1e-6), missing CDR3, stop codons, out-of-frame junctions, or ambiguous translated residues. A V3J clonotype was defined by an identical inferred V gene, J gene, and CDR3 amino acid sequence. To compute the percentage overlap between repertoires, the number of shared unique clonotypes was divided by the size of the smaller repertoire. Repertoire richness was assessed with RTK rarefaction, the Chao1 estimator, and Recon v2.1 estimates of unobserved clonotypes. Generation probabilities were computed with OLGA for all TCRbeta clonotypes obtained by the gDNA method from four donors. TCRdb limited this immuneACCESS table to in-frame rearrangements with V and J called. A share of clones is missing; checked studies link under half to unresolved V genes, and the rest is unexplained. That table gives V, J and clone size, and the DNA gave D and trimming. The sample yields 2 million to 2.5 million clones; approximately 95% were counted once. The ten biggest clones cover under 0.45% of the sample.

The donors were healthy, HIV-negative adults who had no recently reported acute infections or vaccinations. Every donor was a Caucasian adult living in Nashville, Tennessee, USA. CD4+ T cells were enriched through magnetic negative selection, after which naive cells were positively selected on CD45RA and the remaining negative fraction served as the memory subset. Blood was obtained by leukapheresis, after which PBMCs were separated by Ficoll-Histopaque density gradient centrifugation and cryopreserved in liquid nitrogen vapor phase. Purity and quantity of every magnetically sorted T cell population were checked by analytical flow cytometry. From each sorted fraction, genomic DNA was isolated and quantified by UV absorbance on a Nanodrop 2000c. The germline V end is reduced by 6 bases and the J end by 1 base; junction bases left unmatched: 5. CDR1 SNHLY and CDR2 FYNNEI were looked up in the germline V gene. The CDR3 covers 15 residues, taking in both the cysteine and the phenylalanine. Here the CDR3 DNA is all that survives: 45 bases in frame from base 1.

Concerning this clone: The antigen it binds to is not known. No much larger clonotype is one base removed from it; base qualities were not supplied.

This TCR came from a man younger than 30 in good health. Some clones in this sample may be carry-over from other donors' samples. The sample taken for sequencing was naive CD4+ T cells from PBMCs. Reading the label with the study, this specimen's cell subset or site is: CD45RA+ positively selected. The chain is encoded by TRBV2 joined to TRBJ1-1; TRBD1 fits 10 bases in the junction. The CDR3 region: CASRKTGGQNTEAFF. The base sequence is TGTGCCAGCAGGAAGACAGGGGGCCAGAACACTGAAGCTTTCTTT.